This T cell receptor beta chain was recovered during a study of neurological immune-mediated disorders. The table lists this clonotype with a few counts. Its antigen is not known. The CDR3 spans 13 residues. CDR1 is SGHRS and CDR2 is YFSETQ in the germline V gene. V was shortened by 6 bases and J by 5 bases, with 11 bases between the two germline ends. PBMCs stored at -80 C, 2 million in total, were the source of the unsorted libraries. Study-level points and caveats: Phylogenetic analysis grouped 18 of 34 multiple sclerosis patients' repertoires together, suggesting a possible repertoire signature.

The cDNA was generated by 5'RACE with 10-nucleotide random UMIs. MiXCR was run by TCRdb on the 5' RACE reads, yielding one entry per CDR3 protein. This sample yields under 70,000 distinct CDR3 sequences, of which 5.2% are seen a single time; 2.8% belongs to the top ten. The TCR comes from a woman in her twenties or thirties with multiple sclerosis. Material for sequencing was PBMCs. The rearrangement links TRBV5-1 to TRBJ1-4, with D unclear. In DNA form, the CDR3 reads TGCGCCAGCAAGGAGACAATGAATGAAAAACTGTTTTTT. Its translation: CASKETMNEKLFF. The full variable domain, with the rest looked up from reference TRBV5-1 and TRBJ1-4, is KAGVTQTPRYLIKTRGQQVTLSCSPISGHRSVSWYQQTPGQGLQFLFEYFSETQRNKGNFPGRFSGRQFSNSRSEMNVSTLELGDSALYLCASKETMNEKLFFGSGTQLSVL.